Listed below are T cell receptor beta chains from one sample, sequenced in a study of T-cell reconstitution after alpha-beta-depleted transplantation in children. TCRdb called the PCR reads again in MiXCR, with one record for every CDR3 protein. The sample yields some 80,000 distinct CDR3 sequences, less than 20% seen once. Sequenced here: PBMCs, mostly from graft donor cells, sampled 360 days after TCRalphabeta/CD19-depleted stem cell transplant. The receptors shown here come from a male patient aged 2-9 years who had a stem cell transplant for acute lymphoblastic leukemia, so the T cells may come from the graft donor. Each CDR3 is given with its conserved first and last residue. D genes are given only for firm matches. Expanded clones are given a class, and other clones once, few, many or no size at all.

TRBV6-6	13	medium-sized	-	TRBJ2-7	CASSSLGGYEQYF	TGTGCCAGCAGTTCCCTGGGGGGTTACGAGCAGTACTTC
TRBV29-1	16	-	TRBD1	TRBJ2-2	CSVPQGGQGKTGELFF	TGCAGCGTCCCTCAAGGGGGACAGGGGAAAACCGGGGAGCTGTTTTTT
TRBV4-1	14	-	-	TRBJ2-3	CASSQDTAEYTQYF	TGCGCCAGCAGCCAAGATACCGCCGAGTATACGCAGTATTTT
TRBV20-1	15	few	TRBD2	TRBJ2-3	CSARARGGYPDTQYF	TGCAGTGCTAGAGCCCGGGGAGGGTACCCAGATACGCAGTATTTT
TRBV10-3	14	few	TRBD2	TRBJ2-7	CAISEVAGAYEQYF	TGTGCCATCAGTGAGGTCGCGGGAGCATACGAGCAGTACTTC
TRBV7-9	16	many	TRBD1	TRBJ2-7	CASRALSGQWRDEQYF	TGTGCCAGCAGGGCTTTGTCGGGACAGTGGCGGGACGAGCAGTACTTC
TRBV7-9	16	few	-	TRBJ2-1	CASYPRARSSYNEQFF	TGTGCCAGCTATCCCCGGGCTAGGAGCTCCTACAATGAGCAGTTCTTC
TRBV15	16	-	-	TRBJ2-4	CATSRETTGTLNIQYF	TGTGCCACCAGCAGAGAGACGACCGGGACACTAAACATTCAGTACTTC
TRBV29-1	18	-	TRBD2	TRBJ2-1	CSVFCGRVRNPPRDEQFF	TGCAGCGTTTTCTGCGGGAGGGTGAGGAATCCCCCTAGGGATGAGCAGTTCTTC
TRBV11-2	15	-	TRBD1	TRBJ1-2	CASSYSTGAHYGYTF	TGTGCCAGCAGCTACTCGACAGGGGCACACTATGGCTACACCTTC
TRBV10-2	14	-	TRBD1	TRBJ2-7	CASSRQGARYEQYF	TGCGCCAGCAGTCGACAGGGGGCGCGCTACGAGCAGTACTTC
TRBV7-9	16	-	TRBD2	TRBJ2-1	CASDGGRVRYRDEQFF	TGTGCCAGCGACGGCGGGAGGGTAAGATATAGGGATGAGCAGTTCTTC
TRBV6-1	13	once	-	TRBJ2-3	CASTYIGPDTQYF	TGTGCCAGCACATATATAGGTCCAGATACGCAGTATTTT
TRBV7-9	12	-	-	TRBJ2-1	CASSIRTGEQFF	TGTGCCAGCAGCATCCGGACGGGTGAGCAGTTCTTC
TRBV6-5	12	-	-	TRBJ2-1	CATRRLHNEQFF	TGTGCGACCAGGCGCTTACACAATGAGCAGTTCTTC
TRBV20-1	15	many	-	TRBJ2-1	CSARDGWSSYNEQFF	TGCAGTGCTAGAGACGGCTGGAGCTCCTACAATGAGCAGTTCTTC
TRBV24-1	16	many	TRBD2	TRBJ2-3	CATSAAGTRGIDTQYF	TGTGCCACCAGCGCCGCCGGGACTAGAGGGATAGATACGCAGTATTTT
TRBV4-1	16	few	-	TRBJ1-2	CASSQPYGALNYGYTF	TGCGCCAGCAGCCAACCTTACGGGGCGCTTAACTATGGCTACACCTTC
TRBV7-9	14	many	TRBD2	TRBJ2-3	CASTFSGRLDTQYF	TGTGCCAGCACCTTTAGCGGGAGATTAGATACGCAGTATTTT
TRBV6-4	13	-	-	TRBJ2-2	CASRRGNTGELFF	TGTGCCAGCCGTCGGGGGAACACCGGGGAGCTGTTTTTT
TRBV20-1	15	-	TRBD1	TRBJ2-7	CSARDTGTGPYEQYF	TGCAGTGCTAGAGATACCGGGACAGGGCCCTACGAGCAGTACTTC
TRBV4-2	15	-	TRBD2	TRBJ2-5	CASSQGLAGQETQYF	TGTGCCAGCAGCCAAGGGCTAGCGGGACAAGAGACCCAGTACTTC
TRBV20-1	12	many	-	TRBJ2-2	CSATRVSGELFF	TGCAGTGCCACGAGGGTGTCCGGGGAGCTGTTTTTT
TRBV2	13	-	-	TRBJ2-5	CASSDRGSWTQYF	TGTGCCAGCAGTGACCGGGGTAGTTGGACCCAGTACTTC
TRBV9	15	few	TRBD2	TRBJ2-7	CASAPASGTPYEQYF	TGTGCCAGCGCACCCGCTAGCGGGACCCCCTACGAGCAGTACTTC
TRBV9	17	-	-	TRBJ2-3	CASSIRDSLVGTDTQYF	TGTGCCAGCAGCATCCGGGACTCCCTTGTAGGCACAGATACGCAGTATTTT
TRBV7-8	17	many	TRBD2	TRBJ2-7	CASSTALTSGSSYEQYF	TGTGCCAGCAGCACCGCTTTGACTAGCGGGAGTTCCTACGAGCAGTACTTC
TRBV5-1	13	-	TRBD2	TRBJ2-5	CASSFGGVETQYF	TGCGCCAGCAGCTTTGGGGGGGTGGAGACCCAGTACTTC
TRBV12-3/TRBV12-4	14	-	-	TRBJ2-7	CASSPVRDRGEQYF	TGTGCCAGCAGCCCGGTCAGGGATCGGGGGGAGCAGTACTTC
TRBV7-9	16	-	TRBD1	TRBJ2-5	CASSTLLGQGGETQYF	TGTGCCAGCAGCACCTTACTAGGACAGGGCGGCGAGACCCAGTACTTC
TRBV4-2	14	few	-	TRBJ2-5	CASSPWTSQETQYF	TGTGCCAGCAGCCCCTGGACTTCCCAAGAGACCCAGTACTTC
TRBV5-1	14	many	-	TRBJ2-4	CASSLEQAKNIQYF	TGCGCCAGCAGCTTGGAACAGGCCAAAAACATTCAGTACTTC
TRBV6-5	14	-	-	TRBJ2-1	CASSYARQSREQFF	TGTGCCAGCAGTTACGCACGACAGTCCCGCGAGCAGTTCTTC
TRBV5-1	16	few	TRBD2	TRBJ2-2	CASSWGLAANTGELFF	TGCGCCAGCAGCTGGGGACTAGCGGCGAACACCGGGGAGCTGTTTTTT
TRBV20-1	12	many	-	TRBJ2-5	CSARLGGETQYF	TGCAGTGCTAGACTAGGGGGGGAGACCCAGTACTTC
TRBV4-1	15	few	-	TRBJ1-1	CASSQLDSTTAEAFF	TGCGCCAGCAGCCAACTCGACAGTACCACAGCTGAAGCTTTCTTT
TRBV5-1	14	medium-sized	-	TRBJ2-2	CASTPGHYTGELFF	TGCGCCAGCACGCCCGGACATTACACCGGGGAGCTGTTTTTT
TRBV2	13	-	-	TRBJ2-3	CASSGRVTDTQYF	TGTGCCAGCAGTGGGAGAGTTACAGATACGCAGTATTTT
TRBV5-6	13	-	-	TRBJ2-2	CASRRLGTGELFF	TGTGCCAGCAGGCGTCTCGGCACCGGGGAGCTGTTTTTT
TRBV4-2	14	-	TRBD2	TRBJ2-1	CASSQDSRTSGINF	TGTGCCAGCAGCCAAGATAGTCGTACTAGCGGAATTAACTTC
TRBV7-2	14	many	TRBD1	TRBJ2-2	CASSRDRNTGELFF	TGTGCCAGCAGCAGGGACAGAAACACCGGGGAGCTGTTTTTT